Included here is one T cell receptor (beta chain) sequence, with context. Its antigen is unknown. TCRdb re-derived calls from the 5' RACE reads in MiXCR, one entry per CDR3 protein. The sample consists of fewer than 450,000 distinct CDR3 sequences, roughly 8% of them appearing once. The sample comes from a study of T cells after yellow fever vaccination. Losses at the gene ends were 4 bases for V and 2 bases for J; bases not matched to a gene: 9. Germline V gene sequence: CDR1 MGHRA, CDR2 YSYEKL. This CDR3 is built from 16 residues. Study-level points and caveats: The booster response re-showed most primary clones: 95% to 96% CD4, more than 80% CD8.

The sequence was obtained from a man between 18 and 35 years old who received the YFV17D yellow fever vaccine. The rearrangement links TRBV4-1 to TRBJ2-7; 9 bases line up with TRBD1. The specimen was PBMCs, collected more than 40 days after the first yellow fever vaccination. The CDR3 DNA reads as TGCGCCAGCAGCCTCATTCGGACAGGGGAGGCCTACGAGCAGTACTTC. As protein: CASSLIRTGEAYEQYF.